A selection of T cell receptor beta chains follows, all from one sample in a study of T-cell reconstitution after alpha-beta-depleted transplantation in children. TCRdb re-analysed the PCR reads in MiXCR, keeping a single row per CDR3 protein. Among hundreds of thousands of distinct CDR3 sequences listed, about an eighth were seen once. The input for sequencing was PBMCs, mostly from graft donor cells, taken 360 days after TCRalphabeta/CD19-depleted stem cell transplant. These receptors all come from a male patient aged 10-17 years who had a stem cell transplant for acute myeloid leukemia, so the T cells may come from the graft donor. The CDR3 runs from the conserved cysteine through the conserved F or W. The D gene is left open where the match is weak. Size values are once, few and many counts, or a class for expanded clones, and some rows have none.

d_gene	abundance	v_gene	len	j_gene	CDR3aa	CDR3nt
TRBD1	many	TRBV28	14	TRBJ2-5	CASSLAAGGETQYF	TGTGCCAGCAGTTTAGCTGCAGGGGGTGAGACCCAGTACTTC
NA	NA	TRBV24-1	17	TRBJ2-2	CATRSGKTLAPSGELFF	TGTGCCACCCGATCCGGGAAAACTCTAGCGCCGAGCGGGGAGCTGTTTTTT
NA	many	TRBV28	15	TRBJ2-4	CASSPQGRLENIQYF	TGTGCCAGCAGTCCACAGGGGAGGTTGGAAAACATTCAGTACTTC
NA	NA	TRBV7-2	13	TRBJ2-7	CASSLAPGAEQYF	TGTGCCAGCAGCTTAGCGCCTGGGGCCGAGCAGTACTTC
TRBD2	few	TRBV5-5	17	TRBJ2-3	CASSLTSGRVRTDTQYF	TGTGCCAGCAGCTTGACTAGCGGGAGAGTGCGCACAGATACGCAGTATTTT
NA	few	TRBV28	13	TRBJ2-5	CASSAGNQETQYF	TGTGCCAGCAGTGCCGGGAACCAAGAGACCCAGTACTTC
NA	few	TRBV10-3	15	TRBJ2-2	CAISAADMSTGELFF	TGTGCCATCAGTGCCGCGGACATGTCCACCGGGGAGCTGTTTTTT
NA	many	TRBV27	15	TRBJ2-1	CASSQGPYSYNEQFF	TGTGCCAGCAGTCAGGGACCTTACTCCTACAATGAGCAGTTCTTC
TRBD2	NA	TRBV7-8	18	TRBJ2-1	CASSLFNSGVLGYNEQFF	TGTGCCAGCAGCTTATTCAACAGCGGGGTTCTAGGCTACAATGAGCAGTTCTTC
NA	few	TRBV27	13	TRBJ2-5	CASRENMAETQYF	TGTGCCAGCAGAGAAAACATGGCAGAGACCCAGTACTTC
TRBD2	few	TRBV2	14	TRBJ2-1	CASSPFGLAGQQFF	TGTGCCAGCAGTCCCTTTGGACTAGCGGGACAGCAGTTCTTC
TRBD1	NA	TRBV11-2	15	TRBJ2-7	CASSYPGTGPHEQYF	TGTGCCAGCAGTTATCCCGGGACAGGGCCCCACGAGCAGTACTTC
TRBD2	NA	TRBV11-2	17	TRBJ2-1	CASSLGPRAGVGNEQFF	TGTGCCAGCAGCTTAGGCCCGCGGGCGGGAGTTGGCAATGAGCAGTTCTTC
NA	NA	TRBV19	15	TRBJ1-1	CASMDQRVLNTEAFF	TGTGCCAGTATGGACCAGAGGGTCTTGAACACTGAAGCTTTCTTT
TRBD2	many	TRBV29-1	14	TRBJ2-1	CSALSGSSYNEQFF	TGCAGCGCCCTTAGCGGGAGCTCCTACAATGAGCAGTTCTTC
TRBD1	few	TRBV19	16	TRBJ1-4	CASSLGQGTTNEKLFF	TGTGCCAGTAGCCTTGGACAGGGGACCACAAATGAAAAACTGTTTTTT
NA	many	TRBV7-2	19	TRBJ2-4	CASSPTGTPSGRAKNIQYF	TGTGCCAGCAGCCCGACGGGGACACCTTCGGGAAGGGCCAAAAACATTCAGTACTTC
NA	NA	TRBV5-1	13	TRBJ1-1	CASSLRGMTEAFF	TGCGCCAGCAGCTTGCGGGGAATGACTGAAGCTTTCTTT
NA	NA	TRBV4-2	16	TRBJ2-5	CASSPAEIPYQETQYF	TGTGCCAGCAGCCCCGCGGAGATCCCTTACCAAGAGACCCAGTACTTC
TRBD1	few	TRBV9	16	TRBJ2-5	CASSVGTGGLGETQYF	TGTGCCAGCAGCGTAGGGACAGGGGGCTTGGGGGAGACCCAGTACTTC
TRBD1	few	TRBV6-2/TRBV6-3	11	TRBJ2-5	CASGQVETQYF	TGTGCCAGCGGACAGGTGGAGACCCAGTACTTC
TRBD2	NA	TRBV20-1	15	TRBJ2-1	CSARDPTSERNEQFF	TGCAGTGCTAGAGATCCCACTAGCGAACGGAATGAGCAGTTCTTC
NA	NA	TRBV5-1	13	TRBJ1-1	CASSFDLNTEAFF	TGCGCCAGCAGCTTTGATTTGAACACTGAAGCTTTCTTT
TRBD2	NA	TRBV4-3	14	TRBJ2-1	CASSPERGYNEQFF	TGCGCCAGCAGCCCCGAGCGGGGATACAATGAGCAGTTCTTC
NA	few	TRBV6-2/TRBV6-3	15	TRBJ1-5	CASSVRTERSQPQHF	TGTGCCAGCAGTGTCAGGACCGAAAGAAGTCAGCCCCAGCATTTT
TRBD1	many	TRBV29-1	14	TRBJ2-7	CSVDEGQGPYEQYF	TGCAGCGTTGACGAGGGACAGGGACCCTACGAGCAGTACTTC
TRBD2	many	TRBV6-5	14	TRBJ2-7	CASSTSGLSYEQYF	TGTGCCAGCAGTACTAGCGGCCTCTCCTACGAGCAGTACTTC
NA	NA	TRBV4-2	15	TRBJ1-2	CASSHRKGETFGYTF	TGTGCCAGCAGCCACAGGAAGGGAGAAACTTTTGGCTACACCTTC
NA	many	TRBV14	15	TRBJ2-7	CASSQARGRVLEQYF	TGTGCCAGCAGCCAAGCCAGGGGACGGGTTCTCGAGCAGTACTTC
TRBD1	many	TRBV5-5	14	TRBJ2-7	CASSLLAQGGEQYF	TGTGCCAGCAGCCTCCTCGCACAGGGGGGCGAGCAGTACTTC
NA	many	TRBV29-1	12	TRBJ2-3	CSVLLPPDTQYF	TGCAGCGTTCTCCTCCCCCCAGATACGCAGTATTTT
TRBD1	NA	TRBV20-1	15	TRBJ1-1	CSARDRDRGLTEAFF	TGCAGTGCTAGAGACCGGGACAGGGGGCTCACTGAAGCTTTCTTT
NA	NA	TRBV6-7	17	TRBJ2-7	CASSLLPGPPGSYEQYF	TGTGCCAGCAGTCTCCTCCCGGGACCCCCCGGATCCTACGAGCAGTACTTC
NA	many	TRBV7-2	15	TRBJ2-7	CASSLVPGGTYEQYF	TGTGCCAGCAGCTTAGTGCCCGGGGGTACCTACGAGCAGTACTTC
NA	NA	TRBV4-2	15	TRBJ1-5	CASSQDTGSNQPQHF	TGTGCCAGCAGCCAAGACACGGGGAGCAATCAGCCCCAGCATTTT
TRBD2	few	TRBV7-2	15	TRBJ2-7	CASSPGTSQPYEQYF	TGTGCCAGCAGCCCCGGGACTAGCCAGCCCTACGAGCAGTACTTC
TRBD2	NA	TRBV28	16	TRBJ2-1	CASSFPRAGAYNEQFF	TGTGCCAGCAGTTTCCCTAGGGCGGGAGCTTACAATGAGCAGTTCTTC
NA	many	TRBV28	13	TRBJ2-1	CASLRQIRNEQFF	TGTGCCAGCCTACGACAGATAAGAAATGAGCAGTTCTTC
TRBD1	many	TRBV20-1	19	TRBJ2-7	CSARVQGQGIPISSYEQYF	TGCAGTGCTAGAGTCCAGGGACAGGGGATCCCAATCAGCTCCTACGAGCAGTACTTC
NA	NA	TRBV6-2/TRBV6-3	13	TRBJ1-1	CASRQTMNTEAFF	TGTGCCAGCAGACAAACAATGAACACTGAAGCTTTCTTT
NA	NA	TRBV20-1	15	TRBJ2-7	CSAAQLGPRWYEQYF	TGCAGTGCTGCTCAACTAGGCCCCCGTTGGTACGAGCAGTACTTC
NA	NA	TRBV20-1	14	TRBJ2-7	CSARGERAIYEQYF	TGCAGTGCTAGAGGTGAGCGGGCGATCTACGAGCAGTACTTC
TRBD2	NA	TRBV20-1	15	TRBJ2-3	CSAALGGSAADTQYF	TGCAGTGCTGCATTGGGGGGGTCGGCTGCAGATACGCAGTATTTT
TRBD1	many	TRBV3-1	13	TRBJ2-1	CASGPDRVYEQFF	TGTGCCAGCGGTCCGGACAGGGTCTATGAGCAGTTCTTC
TRBD2	few	TRBV5-6	16	TRBJ2-7	CASSRGRGSSSYEQYF	TGTGCCAGCAGCCGGGGTCGCGGGAGTTCGTCCTACGAGCAGTACTTC
NA	many	TRBV14	17	TRBJ2-2	CASSQAPGHLNTGELFF	TGTGCCAGCAGCCAGGCTCCGGGACACCTTAACACCGGGGAGCTGTTTTTT
NA	many	TRBV28	13	TRBJ2-5	CASSRGQWETQYF	TGTGCCAGTAGCAGGGGTCAATGGGAGACCCAGTACTTC
TRBD2	few	TRBV10-3	13	TRBJ2-1	CAVRGLAIDEQFF	TGTGCCGTCCGGGGACTAGCGATCGATGAGCAGTTCTTC
NA	many	TRBV15	14	TRBJ2-1	CATSRDILVDEQFF	TGTGCCACCAGCAGAGATATACTAGTCGATGAGCAGTTCTTC
TRBD2	few	TRBV19	15	TRBJ2-1	CASARLAGTYNEQFF	TGTGCCAGTGCCCGACTAGCGGGTACCTACAATGAGCAGTTCTTC
NA	NA	TRBV28	12	TRBJ1-1	CASTSMNTEAFF	TGTGCCAGCACTAGTATGAACACTGAAGCTTTCTTT
NA	NA	TRBV12-3/TRBV12-4	16	TRBJ1-6	CASSPITGVGSSPLHF	TGTGCCAGCAGTCCCATAACAGGTGTGGGTAGTTCACCCCTCCACTTT
NA	NA	TRBV20-1	12	TRBJ2-7	CSAEQTNYEQYF	TGCAGTGCTGAGCAGACCAACTACGAGCAGTACTTC